Following are 21 T cell receptor beta chains from one sample sequenced in a study of cytomegalovirus exposure and HLA in healthy donors (dated by TCRdb to between 2016 and 2019). Preparation of the library involved the immunoSEQ multiplex PCR assay. The multiplex PCR relied on a mix of 60 forward primers for TCR Vbeta segments and 13 reverse primers for TCR Jbeta segments. Entries here come from immuneACCESS through TCRdb and include only in-frame sequences with V and J called. Some clones fail to appear in such tables; in the studies checked, an unresolved V gene covers under half of the shortfall, and the cause of the remainder is unknown. In all, the sample holds more than 90,000 clones, and roughly 76% of those were seen once. Together, the top ten hold approximately 16% of the sample. The specimen was PBMCs. The receptors shown here come from a man aged 45 to 65 in good health and CMV-seropositive.

This chain connects TRBV7-2 to TRBJ1-2; 7 bases map to TRBD1. The CDR3 has 16 residues. The germline gives CDR1 SGHTA, CDR2 FQGNSA. Trimming removed 6 bases from V and 4 bases from J; junction bases left unmatched: 14. The CDR3 spells CASSQAWTGPGYGYTF. The CDR3 region has the DNA TGTGCCAGCAGTCAAGCCTGGACAGGCCCAGGCTATGGCTACACCTTC.

The rearrangement links TRBV5-4 to TRBJ1-4; 9 nucleotides align to TRBD1. The V gene's germline CDR1 is SGHNT and CDR2 YYREEE (reference sequence). The ends lost 0 bases at V and 7 bases at J; junction bases unmatched: 7. The CDR3 loop spans 16 amino acids. This chain's CDR3 is CASSLGQGVIGEKLFF. CDR3 DNA sequence: TGTGCCAGCAGCTTGGGACAGGGGGTTATAGGTGAAAAACTGTTTTTT. Using reference TRBV5-4 and TRBJ1-4 for the parts outside the CDR3, the full variable domain is ETGVTQSPTHLIKTRGQQVTLRCSSQSGHNTVSWYQQALGQGPQFIFQYYREEENGRGNFPPRFSGLQFPNYSSELNVNALELDDSALYLCASSLGQGVIGEKLFFGSGTQLSVL.

The V and J genes are TRBV27 and TRBJ1-6; 8 nucleotides align to TRBD1. J gave up 9 bases and V 4 bases, and 8 bases lay outside the gene matches. CDR1 is MNHEY and CDR2 is SMNVEV in the germline V gene (reference sequence). The CDR3 consists of 15 residues. The CDR3 DNA reads as TGTGCCAGCAGTTCCCGGACAGGGCGGGGTTCACCCCTCCACTTT. It translates to CASSSRTGRGSPLHF.

This clone was recorded only once. This sequence joins TRBV6-1 and TRBJ2-2, with TRBD1 matching over 7 bases. The CDR3 is made up of 15 amino acids. The V gene end was trimmed by 6 bases and the J gene end by 4 bases; junction bases not matched to a gene: 8. In germline, CDR1 is MNHNS, CDR2 SASEGT. The CDR3 here is CASRAKGGGTGELFF. In nucleotides, the CDR3 is TGTGCCAGCAGAGCCAAAGGGGGCGGCACCGGGGAGCTGTTTTTT.

The chain has TRBV15 and TRBJ2-7; 8 nucleotides line up with TRBD1. Looked up from germline, CDR1 is LNHNV and CDR2 is YYDKDF (reference sequence). This CDR3 spans 15 amino acids. V lost 2 bases to trimming and J lost 3 bases; unmatched junction nucleotides: 6. CDR3 loop: CATSRPGQDDYEQYF. DNA for the CDR3: TGTGCCACCAGCAGACCGGGACAGGACGACTACGAGCAGTACTTC.

About this clone: A read error may account for a junction end that differs from germline. The chain uses TRBV28 and TRBJ1-2; TRBD1 aligns across 8 bases. The CDR3 consists of 14 residues. The V gene's germline CDR1 is MDHEN and CDR2 SYDVKM. The CDR3 nucleotides read TGTGCCAACAGTCCATCGACAGGGGTCTATGGCTACACCTTC. Amino acid sequence: CANSPSTGVYGYTF.

This CDR3 is CSGGQGRGAFF. CDR3 bases: TGCAGTGGGGGACAGGGGAGGGGAGCTTTCTTT. This chain connects TRBV20-1 to TRBJ1-1; 10 bases line up with TRBD1. The CDR3 contains 11 residues. The junction had 6 bases not matched to a gene; V was cut back by 7 bases and J by 10 bases. CDR1 is DFQATT, CDR2 SNEGSKA, per germline (reference sequence).

The chain uses TRBV5-6 and TRBJ2-1; TRBD2 agrees at 11 bases. V gave up 4 bases and J gave up 6 bases; unmatched junction bases: 3. This CDR3 is 14 amino acids long. Germline V gives CDR1 SGHDT, CDR2 YYEEEE. The CDR3 loop is CASSRLAGINEQFF. CDR3 DNA sequence: TGTGCCAGCAGCCGACTAGCGGGGATCAATGAGCAGTTCTTC.

In this sample, this clone turned up a few times. This chain joins TRBV18 and TRBJ2-7; D is uncertain. CDR3 length: 14 residues. The V gene lost 3 bases and the J gene lost 7 bases, with 16 bases spanning the gap. Germline CDR1 is KGHSH and CDR2 is LQKENI. The CDR3 spells CASSPLLFSWEQYF. Written as DNA, the CDR3 is TGTGCCAGCTCACCCCTCCTCTTTAGCTGGGAGCAGTACTTC.

This chain uses TRBV2 with TRBJ1-6, with 7 nucleotides matching TRBD1. Germline V gene data show CDR1 as SNHLY and CDR2 as FYNNEI. The CDR3 length is 14 residues. Trimming at V came to 5 bases and at J to 9 bases, leaving 7 bases not matched to a gene. The CDR3 loop reads CASSTGTASSPLHF. The CDR3 region has the DNA TGTGCCAGCAGTACCGGGACAGCGAGTTCACCCCTCCACTTT.

This sequence joins TRBV20-1 and TRBJ2-3; maybe TRBD1 (6 bases). V shed 4 bases and J shed 11 bases, with 10 bases lying between them. Germline V gene sequence: CDR1 DFQATT, CDR2 SNEGSKA (reference sequence). The CDR3 consists of 10 residues. CDR3 amino acids: CSAISGQQYF. In nucleotides, the CDR3 is TGCAGTGCTATCTCGGGACAGCAGTATTTT.

The CDR3 loop is CASSFIQGTDGYTF. Written as DNA, the CDR3 is TGTGCCAGCAGTTTTATACAGGGCACCGATGGCTACACCTTC. The chain joins TRBV6-5 to TRBJ1-2, with D possibly TRBD1 on 6 matching bases. CDR1 is MNHEY, CDR2 SVGAGI, per germline. The CDR3 has 14 amino acids. Trimming left V 4 bases short and J 6 bases short, with 15 bases between.

The J gene is TRBJ2-3, the V gene TRBV28; D uncertain. The CDR3 is 16 residues long. Germline V CDR1 and CDR2: MDHEN, SYDVKM. Trimming pared 4 bases from V and 4 bases from J, leaving 18 bases between. The DNA for the CDR3 is TGTGCCAGCAGTTCCGTATTGATCGGTCTATCAGATACGCAGTATTTT. Protein sequence: CASSSVLIGLSDTQYF.

The chain recombines TRBV4-3 with TRBJ2-2; TRBD1 matches 7 bases. Germline V gives CDR1 LGHNA, CDR2 YSLEER. The CDR3 has 16 residues. The ends lost 1 base at V and 5 bases at J; junction bases unmatched: 7. The CDR3 nucleotides are TGCGCCAGCAGCCAAGTAGAGGGGGCGCCGACCGGGGAGCTGTTTTTT. This encodes CASSQVEGAPTGELFF.

CDR3 in DNA: TGTGCCAGCAGTTTTGGGGGGGAGCAGTACTTC. Protein: CASSFGGEQYF. V is TRBV27 and J is TRBJ2-7; tentative D call: TRBD2 (6 bases). CDR3 length equals 11 residues. The germline V and J ends were trimmed by 3 bases and 7 bases, with 7 bases remaining between them. CDR1 and CDR2 (germline): MNHEY, SMNVEV (reference sequence).

V is TRBV11-3 and J is TRBJ2-7; 9 bases are a match to TRBD1. Germline V gives CDR1 SGHNT, CDR2 YENEEA. CDR3 length: 15 residues. The V gene end was trimmed by 5 bases and the J gene end by 0 bases; junction bases not matched to a gene: 5. CDR3 loop: CASSTTGGSSYEQYF. The DNA for the CDR3 is TGTGCCAGCAGCACGACAGGGGGGAGCTCCTACGAGCAGTACTTC.

This clone has more than one count but fewer than ten. The chain employs TRBV27 and TRBJ2-7; 8 nucleotides line up with TRBD1. V shed 5 bases and J 3 bases; nucleotides not matched to a gene: 6. CDR1 MNHEY and CDR2 SMNVEV come from the germline V gene (reference sequence). The CDR3 extends over 14 amino acids. This CDR3 reads CASSRTGRNYEQYF. The CDR3 DNA reads TGTGCCAGCAGTCGGACAGGGCGAAACTACGAGCAGTACTTC.

V gene TRBV18 combines with J gene TRBJ2-1; D may be TRBD1 (5 bases). This CDR3 spans 15 amino acids. The germline V gene encodes CDR1 KGHSH and CDR2 LQKENI. Trimming took off 2 bases at V and 5 bases at J, with 13 bases between the two ends. The CDR3 sequence: CASSPGIRTNNEQFF. The CDR3 nucleotides are TGTGCCAGCTCACCAGGGATTCGGACAAACAATGAGCAGTTCTTC. The whole variable domain, filled in from reference TRBV18 and TRBJ2-1, reads NAGVMQNPRHLVRRRGQEARLRCSPMKGHSHVYWYRQLPEEGLKFMVYLQKENIIDESGMPKERFSAEFPKEGPSILRIQQVVRGDSAAYFCASSPGIRTNNEQFFGPGTRLTVL.

This clone has only one observation. This rearrangement joins TRBV11-3 to TRBJ2-3, with D possibly matching TRBD1 (5 bases). The germline V and J ends were trimmed by 5 bases and 0 bases, with 12 bases remaining between them. The CDR3 has 15 residues. Germline V gives CDR1 SGHNT, CDR2 YENEEA. CDR3 sequence: CASSHGHLSTDTQYF. The CDR3 bases are TGTGCCAGCAGCCACGGACATTTAAGCACAGATACGCAGTATTTT.

J is TRBJ2-5 and V is TRBV5-1, with TRBD1 identical over 11 bases. In germline, CDR1 is SGHRS, CDR2 YFSETQ. Unmatched junction bases numbered 9, after V lost 9 bases and J lost 5 bases. There are 14 residues in the CDR3. CDR3: CATRRTGGVETQYF. The CDR3 coding sequence is TGCGCCACCCGGCGGACAGGGGGCGTGGAGACCCAGTACTTC. The whole variable domain, filled in from reference TRBV5-1 and TRBJ2-5, reads KAGVTQTPRYLIKTRGQQVTLSCSPISGHRSVSWYQQTPGQGLQFLFEYFSETQRNKGNFPGRFSGRQFSNSRSEMNVSTLELGDSALYLCATRRTGGVETQYFGPGTRLLVL.

The chain is built from TRBV5-1 and TRBJ2-3, with 7 nucleotides matching TRBD2. The V gene's germline CDR1 is SGHRS and CDR2 YFSETQ. The CDR3 is made up of 15 amino acids. With 0 bases clipped from V and 0 bases from J, the junction kept 1 base outside the gene matches. The CDR3 DNA reads as TGCGCCAGCAGCTTGGGGGACTATAGCACAGATACGCAGTATTTT. Protein sequence: CASSLGDYSTDTQYF.